The rows below give T cell receptor beta chains drawn from one sample of a study of cytomegalovirus exposure and HLA in healthy donors. The method was immunoSEQ multiplex PCR; TCRdb's version includes in-frame clones alone and lacks a portion of them. Among about 120,000 clones, roughly 70% were seen once, and the ten largest hold approximately 10%. Sequenced sample: PBMCs. All receptors come from a woman aged 45-65 years in good health and CMV-seropositive. Both conserved end residues are part of each CDR3. D genes are given only for firm matches. Clone size is given for some rows only: seen once, a few or many times, or a class if the clone is expanded.

clone size	J gene	V gene	D gene	CDR3 protein	CDR3 DNA
.	TRBJ1-4	TRBV7-9	TRBD1	CASSGGTATNEKLFF	TGTGCCAGCAGCGGTGGGACAGCAACTAATGAAAAACTGTTTTTT
.	TRBJ2-1	TRBV27	TRBD2	CASTPTGGLGQFF	TGTGCCAGCACCCCCACGGGGGGATTGGGGCAGTTCTTC
once	TRBJ2-3	TRBV2	.	CASSIAGQHTDTQYF	TGTGCCAGCAGCATCGCCGGACAGCACACAGATACGCAGTATTTT
.	TRBJ2-6	TRBV5-1	.	CASSLDTSSGANVLTF	TGCGCCAGCAGCTTGGATACGAGCTCTGGGGCCAACGTCCTGACTTTC
.	TRBJ1-1	TRBV27	TRBD1	CASSPRQGAVVAEAFF	TGTGCCAGCAGTCCCCGACAGGGGGCTGTCGTTGCTGAAGCTTTCTTT
.	TRBJ2-7	TRBV7-9	TRBD1	CSSSPGTGTYEQYF	TGTTCCAGCAGCCCCGGGACAGGGACCTACGAGCAGTACTTC
few	TRBJ1-1	TRBV6-5	.	CASSYSRHGSTFF	TGTGCCAGCAGTTACTCCCGACACGGTTCGACTTTCTTT
.	TRBJ2-7	TRBV6-1	.	CASRVDMTYEQYF	TGTGCCAGCAGAGTCGACATGACCTACGAGCAGTACTTC
.	TRBJ1-4	TRBV4-2	.	CASSQERVSGGGEKLFF	TGTGCCAGCAGCCAAGAACGAGTTTCGGGAGGGGGTGAAAAACTGTTTTTT
.	TRBJ2-2	TRBV10-3	TRBD2	CAISLAGALNTGELFF	TGTGCCATTAGCTTAGCGGGGGCCCTCAACACCGGGGAGCTGTTTTTT
.	TRBJ2-2	TRBV30	.	CAWTGNTGELFF	TGTGCCTGGACAGGGAACACCGGGGAGCTGTTTTTT
once	TRBJ2-3	TRBV5-1	.	CASSSGVGAKTDTQYF	TGCGCCAGCAGCTCGGGGGTAGGTGCAAAGACAGATACGCAGTATTTT
.	TRBJ2-5	TRBV2	.	CASSVRETQYF	TGTGCCAGCAGTGTGCGGGAGACCCAGTACTTC
.	TRBJ1-3	TRBV7-2	TRBD1	CASSRGQGSGNTIYF	TGTGCCAGCAGCCGAGGACAGGGAAGTGGAAACACCATATATTTT
.	TRBJ2-5	TRBV5-1	TRBD1	CASTMGQAVETQYF	TGCGCCAGCACAATGGGACAGGCGGTGGAGACCCAGTACTTC
.	TRBJ2-7	TRBV4-2	.	CASSQVQADPQLYEQYF	TGTGCCAGCAGCCAAGTTCAAGCGGACCCACAACTTTACGAGCAGTACTTC
once	TRBJ1-2	TRBV7-9	TRBD1	CASWVTGGEYGYTF	TGTGCTAGCTGGGTGACAGGGGGCGAATATGGCTACACCTTC
few	TRBJ2-1	TRBV5-8	TRBD1	CASRPDRGAILYNEQFF	TGTGCCAGCAGACCGGACAGGGGGGCAATCCTCTACAATGAGCAGTTCTTC
.	TRBJ2-3	TRBV9	.	CASNRGNTDTQYF	TGTGCCAGCAACCGCGGGAACACAGATACGCAGTATTTT
once	TRBJ1-1	TRBV14	.	CASSPTGLMTEAFF	TGTGCCAGCAGCCCAACAGGGTTAATGACTGAAGCTTTCTTT
.	TRBJ1-1	TRBV7-3	.	CASSLPGNTEAFF	TGTGCCAGCAGCTTACCCGGGAACACTGAAGCTTTCTTT
once	TRBJ2-1	TRBV6-1	.	CASSEYPREQFF	TGTGCCAGCAGTGAATATCCTAGGGAGCAGTTCTTC
.	TRBJ2-7	TRBV7-9	.	CASSPDGGASYEQYF	TGTGCCAGCAGCCCAGATGGCGGAGCCTCCTACGAGCAGTACTTC
.	TRBJ2-7	TRBV19	TRBD2	CASMQASGSHEQYF	TGTGCCAGTATGCAAGCTAGCGGGAGTCACGAGCAGTACTTC
.	TRBJ1-5	TRBV6-1	TRBD1	CAGQPDRDQPQHF	TGTGCCGGCCAACCGGACAGGGATCAGCCCCAGCATTTT
.	TRBJ1-1	TRBV11-2	.	CASSLGWAMRTEAFF	TGTGCCAGCAGCTTAGGATGGGCTATGAGAACTGAAGCTTTCTTT
few	TRBJ2-4	TRBV7-9	.	CASSPPGTGSKNIQYF	TGTGCCAGCAGCCCTCCAGGGACTGGGTCCAAAAACATTCAGTACTTC
.	TRBJ1-2	TRBV30	.	CAWNVLRGGYTF	TGTGCCTGGAATGTCCTCAGGGGTGGCTACACCTTC
.	TRBJ1-6	TRBV6-1	.	CASFQADNSPLHF	TGTGCCAGCTTCCAGGCAGATAATTCACCCCTCCACTTT
.	TRBJ2-3	TRBV5-1	TRBD2	CASSKRTSGDHTDTQYF	TGCGCCAGCAGCAAAAGGACTAGCGGGGATCACACAGATACGCAGTATTTT
.	TRBJ2-7	TRBV7-2	.	CASSLARGSLEQYF	TGTGCCAGCAGCTTAGCGCGCGGCAGCCTGGAGCAGTACTTC